The 13 T cell receptor beta chains given below trace back to one sample, sequenced in a study of blood T cell repertoires in COVID-19. This table comes from immunoSEQ multiplex PCR, and its TCRdb copy is limited to in-frame clones, with some not included. The sample has more than 300,000 clones; 86% are singletons. The material sequenced was peripheral blood. These TCRs come from a woman between 45 and 60 years old with acute or convalescent COVID-19.

The CDR3 reads CASSLTDFDYGYTF. The CDR3 DNA follows: TGTGCCAGCAGCCTCACGGACTTCGACTATGGCTACACCTTC. The rearrangement links TRBV5-8 to TRBJ1-2; D unresolved. The CDR3 covers 14 residues. V gave up 4 bases and J gave up 3 bases, with 13 bases separating them. The V gene's germline CDR1 is SGHTS and CDR2 YDEGEE.

J is TRBJ1-5 and V is TRBV19, with a weak D call TRBD1 (6 bases). The V end lost 5 bases, the J end lost 0 bases, and 8 bases lay between the germline ends. CDR3 size: 14 residues. Germline V lookup: CDR1 LNHDA, CDR2 SQIVND (reference sequence). This CDR3 reads CASSDRYSNQPQHF. The CDR3 nucleotides are TGTGCCAGTAGTGACAGGTATAGCAATCAGCCCCAGCATTTT.

V is TRBV29-1 and J is TRBJ2-1; no firm D call. Trimming took off 0 bases at V and 3 bases at J, with 12 bases between the two ends. Germline V gives CDR1 SQVTM, CDR2 ANQGSEA. The CDR3 is made up of 15 amino acids. The CDR3 sequence: CSVEDPEAFYNEQFF. The CDR3 nucleotides are TGCAGCGTTGAAGATCCAGAGGCCTTCTACAATGAGCAGTTCTTC.

As concerns this clone: Other DNA sequences in the same sample also yield this CDR3. CDR3 protein: CASSITGGGNQPQHF. DNA of the CDR3: TGTGCCAGTAGTATTACAGGGGGCGGCAATCAGCCCCAGCATTTT. The chain is built from TRBV19 and TRBJ1-5, with 9 bases matching TRBD1. The CDR3 has 15 residues. Germline trimming cut 3 bases from V and 2 bases from J; bases unmatched to any gene: 2. CDR1 is LNHDA and CDR2 is SQIVND in the germline V gene (reference sequence).

V is TRBV29-1 and J is TRBJ2-2; D not resolved. Germline values: CDR1 SQVTM, CDR2 ANQGSEA. The CDR3 runs 16 residues. Trimming removed 1 base at V and 3 bases at J, with 15 bases between. The CDR3 loop reads CSVEVGPLRHTGELFF. CDR3 nucleotides: TGCAGCGTTGAAGTTGGGCCTCTAAGGCACACCGGGGAGCTGTTTTTT.

This rearrangement joins TRBV28 to TRBJ2-7, with 9 bases that match TRBD1. Germline-derived CDR1 and CDR2 are MDHEN and SYDVKM. The V segment lost 1 base and the J segment 5 bases; nucleotides outside the gene matches: 6. There are 15 residues in the CDR3. The CDR3 coding sequence is TGTGCCAGCAGTTTATTTTGGACAGGGGCCCACGAGCAGTACTTC. Translated: CASSLFWTGAHEQYF.

This chain links TRBV4-1 with TRBJ2-3, with TRBD1 matching 11 bases. The CDR3 covers 17 residues. Germline lookup yields CDR1 MGHRA and CDR2 YSYEKL. After removal of 6 bases from V and 3 bases from J, the junction contained 11 bases not matched to a gene. CDR3 sequence (DNA): TGCGCCAGCAGTCAACGGGACAGGGGGGTTAAGACAGATACGCAGTATTTT. Protein sequence: CASSQRDRGVKTDTQYF.

The chain joins TRBV5-1 to TRBJ1-5, with D unclear. Germline values: CDR1 SGHRS, CDR2 YFSETQ. V gave up 0 bases and J gave up 7 bases, with 8 bases separating them. The CDR3 loop spans 13 amino acids. The CDR3 DNA follows: TGCGCCAGCAGCTTGGTTCTCGGGCAGCCCCAGCATTTT. Its protein is CASSLVLGQPQHF.

V gene TRBV5-8 combines with J gene TRBJ1-5, with unresolved D. Germline V gene lookup returns CDR1 SGHTS and CDR2 YDEGEE. V was pared by 1 base and J by 0 bases, with 8 bases between. The CDR3 spans 15 residues. This chain's CDR3 is CASSLRGNSNQPQHF. The CDR3, as DNA: TGTGCCAGCAGCTTGAGAGGAAATAGCAATCAGCCCCAGCATTTT.

This chain links TRBV7-8 with TRBJ1-1; 10 bases fit TRBD1. J gave up 1 base and V 2 bases, and 10 bases lay outside the gene matches. This CDR3 comprises 18 residues. Looked up from germline, CDR1 is SGHVS and CDR2 is FQNEAQ. This CDR3 reads CASSLLARTGGENTEAFF. CDR3 DNA sequence: TGTGCCAGCAGCTTATTGGCCCGGACAGGGGGAGAGAACACTGAAGCTTTCTTT.

This chain uses TRBV5-1 with TRBJ1-4; TRBD1 might be the D (6 bases). The CDR3 loop spans 13 amino acids. Deletions cut 7 bases from V and 7 bases from J, with 14 bases between. In germline, CDR1 is SGHRS, CDR2 YFSETQ. The CDR3 here is CASLGQGSEKLFF. CDR3 coding DNA: TGCGCCAGCCTCGGGCAGGGGAGTGAAAAACTGTTTTTT.

The rearrangement joins TRBV5-1 to TRBJ2-1; 9 bases fit TRBD2. This CDR3 has 15 amino acids. Per germline, CDR1 SGHRS and CDR2 YFSETQ. After removal of 4 bases from V and 9 bases from J, the junction contained 11 bases not matched to a gene. CDR3 sequence: CASSQGVAGDTEQFF. The CDR3 region has the DNA TGCGCCAGCAGCCAGGGGGTAGCGGGAGACACTGAGCAGTTCTTC.

The chain uses TRBV19 and TRBJ1-4; TRBD1 agrees at 7 bases. The CDR3 is 14 residues long. V shed 5 bases and J 6 bases; nucleotides not matched to a gene: 6. Germline-derived CDR1 and CDR2 are LNHDA and SQIVND (reference sequence). CDR3 coding DNA: TGTGCCAGTAGTTGGGACAGAGAGGATGAAAAACTGTTTTTT. The encoded protein is CASSWDREDEKLFF.